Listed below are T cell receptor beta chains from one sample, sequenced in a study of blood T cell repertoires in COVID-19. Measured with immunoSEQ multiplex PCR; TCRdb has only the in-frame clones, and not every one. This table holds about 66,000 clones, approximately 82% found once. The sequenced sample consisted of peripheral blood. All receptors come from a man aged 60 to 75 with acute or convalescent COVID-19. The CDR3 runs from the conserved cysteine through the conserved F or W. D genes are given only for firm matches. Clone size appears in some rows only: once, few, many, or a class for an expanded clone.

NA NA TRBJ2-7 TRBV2 CASSVKSEQYF TGTGCCAGCAGTGTGAAGAGCGAGCAGTACTTC
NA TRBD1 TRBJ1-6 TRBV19 CASSPPDRDDSPLHF TGTGCCAGTAGTCCGCCCGACAGGGACGATTCACCCCTCCACTTT
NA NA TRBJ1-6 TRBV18 CASSPQGDNSPLHF TGTGCCAGCTCACCACAGGGGGATAATTCACCCCTCCACTTT
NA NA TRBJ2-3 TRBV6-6 CASSRDFTDTQYF TGTGCCAGCAGCCGGGACTTCACAGATACGCAGTATTTT
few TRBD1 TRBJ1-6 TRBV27 CASRGTGYSSPLHF TGTGCCAGCCGAGGGACAGGGTATAGTTCACCCCTCCACTTT
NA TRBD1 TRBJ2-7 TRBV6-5 CASGTGTGRYEQYF TGTGCCAGCGGAACCGGGACAGGGCGATACGAGCAGTACTTC
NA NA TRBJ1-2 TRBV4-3 CASSPAGQYGYTF TGCGCCAGCAGCCCCGCAGGCCAGTATGGCTACACCTTC
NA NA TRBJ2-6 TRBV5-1 CASSLDSGEAGANVLTF TGCGCCAGCAGCTTGGACTCCGGGGAGGCTGGGGCCAACGTCCTGACTTTC
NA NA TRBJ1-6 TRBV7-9 CASSLTTGTLHF TGTGCCAGCAGCTTAACCACAGGGACCCTCCACTTT
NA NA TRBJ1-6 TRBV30 CAWSASRGNSPLHF TGTGCCTGGAGTGCATCCAGGGGTAATTCACCCCTCCACTTT
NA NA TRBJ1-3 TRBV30 CAWSETGGSGNTIYF TGTGCCTGGAGTGAAACCGGGGGCTCTGGAAACACCATATATTTT
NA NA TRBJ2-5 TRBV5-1 CASSLGGNGETQYF TGCGCCAGCAGCTTAGGCGGGAACGGGGAGACCCAGTACTTC
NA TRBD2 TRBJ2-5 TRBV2 CASRVLAGGPQYF TGTGCCAGCAGGGTACTAGCGGGGGGGCCCCAGTACTTC
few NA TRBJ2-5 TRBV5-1 CASSLDGIGATQYF TGCGCCAGCAGCTTGGACGGTATTGGGGCGACCCAGTACTTC
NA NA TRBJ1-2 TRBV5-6 CASSSPGFREPPGGYGYTF TGTGCCAGCAGCTCCCCCGGTTTCCGGGAACCTCCAGGCGGCTATGGCTACACCTTC
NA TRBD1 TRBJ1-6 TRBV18 CASSADRGGSPLHF TGTGCCAGCTCAGCCGACAGGGGCGGGTCACCCCTCCACTTT
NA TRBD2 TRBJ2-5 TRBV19 CASSTGTSGGAAETQYF TGTGCCAGTAGTACCGGGACTAGCGGGGGGGCCGCAGAGACCCAGTACTTC
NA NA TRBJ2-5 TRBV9 CASSKIPGAGASRETQYF TGTGCCAGCAGCAAAATACCCGGGGCAGGGGCTTCAAGAGAGACCCAGTACTTC
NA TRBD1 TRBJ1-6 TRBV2 CASSDDREVSTLHF TGTGCCAGCAGTGATGACAGGGAGGTATCGACCCTCCACTTT
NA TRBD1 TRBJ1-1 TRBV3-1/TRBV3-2 CASSPVDRGSMNTEAFF TGTGCCAGCAGCCCCGTAGACAGGGGATCCATGAACACTGAAGCTTTCTTT
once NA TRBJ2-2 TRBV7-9 CASSDNNANTGELFF TGTGCCAGCAGCGACAACAACGCGAACACCGGGGAGCTGTTTTTT
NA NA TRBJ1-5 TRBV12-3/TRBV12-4 CASSLDRNQPQHF TGTGCCAGCAGTTTAGACAGAAATCAGCCCCAGCATTTT
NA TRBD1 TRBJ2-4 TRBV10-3 CAISDPGQGSIQYF TGTGCCATCAGTGATCCCGGACAGGGGAGTATTCAGTACTTC
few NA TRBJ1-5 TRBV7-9 CASSLARGGYSNQPQHF TGTGCCAGCAGCTTAGCGCGGGGAGGGTATAGCAATCAGCCCCAGCATTTT
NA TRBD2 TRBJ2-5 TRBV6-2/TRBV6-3 CASSLFFPPAGEGQETQYF TGTGCCAGCAGTCTATTCTTCCCACCAGCGGGAGAAGGGCAGGAGACCCAGTACTTC
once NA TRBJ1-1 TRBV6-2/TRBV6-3 CASSYVAPFKAFF TGTGCCAGCAGTTACGTAGCACCGTTTAAAGCTTTCTTT
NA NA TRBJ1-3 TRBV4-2 CASSQEDNSGNTIYF TGTGCCAGCAGCCAAGAGGACAACTCTGGAAACACCATATATTTT
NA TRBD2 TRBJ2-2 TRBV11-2 CASSLGTERGSGELFF TGTGCCAGCAGCTTAGGTACCGAGCGGGGGAGCGGGGAGCTGTTTTTT
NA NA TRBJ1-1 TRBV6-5 CASLQSFRRVEAFF TGTGCCAGCCTACAGAGCTTTCGCAGGGTCGAAGCTTTCTTT
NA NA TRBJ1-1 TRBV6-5 CASSSSGGVGTEAFF TGTGCCAGCAGTTCGTCCGGCGGGGTGGGTACTGAAGCTTTCTTT
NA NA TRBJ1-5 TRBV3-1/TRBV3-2 CASSQDAGGIQPQHF TGTGCCAGCAGCCAAGATGCGGGGGGCATTCAGCCCCAGCATTTT
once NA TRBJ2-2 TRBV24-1 CATSKGDTGELFF TGTGCCACCAGTAAGGGGGACACCGGGGAGCTGTTTTTT
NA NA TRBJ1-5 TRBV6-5 CASSYAQEVQPQHF TGTGCCAGCAGTTACGCCCAAGAGGTGCAGCCCCAGCATTTT
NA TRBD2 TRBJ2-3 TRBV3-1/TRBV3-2 CASSSRATSGGADTQYF TGTGCCAGCAGCTCGAGGGCGACTAGCGGGGGGGCGGATACGCAGTATTTT
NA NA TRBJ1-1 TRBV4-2 CASSQAEVDTEAFF TGTGCCAGCAGCCAAGCCGAGGTGGACACTGAAGCTTTCTTT
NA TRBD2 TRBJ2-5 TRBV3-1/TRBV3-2 CASSPLEGSGGQETQYF TGTGCCAGCAGCCCCCTGGAGGGTAGCGGGGGCCAAGAGACCCAGTACTTC
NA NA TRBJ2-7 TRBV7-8 CASSFDSQNYEQYF TGTGCCAGCAGCTTTGACAGCCAGAATTACGAGCAGTACTTC
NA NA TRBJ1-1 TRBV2 CASSQIWGGGTEAFF TGTGCCAGCAGCCAAATCTGGGGGGGAGGCACTGAAGCTTTCTTT